This T cell receptor (beta chain) emerged from a study of shared clonotypes between healthy human individuals. The V gene's germline CDR1 is SNHLY and CDR2 FYNNEI. The CDR3 runs 16 residues. V shed 0 bases and J shed 2 bases, with 13 bases lying between them. Per the study methods: ImmunoSEQ yielded junction-only sequences lacking quality scores, so filtering differed. Libraries were prepared by immunoSEQ multiplex PCR; TCRdb keeps only in-frame clonotypes and omits some of them. The V and J calls and clone size come from that table; D and trimming were worked out from the DNA. This table has about 2,200,000 clones, under 95% appearing once. Concerning this clone itself: Antigen: not known.

Study-level results: A generally larger estimated richness was seen in naive subsets than in memory subsets. Rarefaction revealed incomplete sorted-subset sequencing despite large depth.

Cells designated naive CD8 were CD45RO-negative and were positively selected for CCR7, with terminally differentiated effector memory CD45RA+ cells excluded. The V and J genes are TRBV2 and TRBJ1-2, with a weak D call TRBD1 (5 bases). This TCR derives from a man in his late teens or twenties in good health. Some clones in this sample may be carry-over from other donors' samples. The material sequenced was naive CD8+ T cells from PBMCs. The CDR3 region is CASSEAPADKNYGYTF. The CDR3 DNA follows: TGTGCCAGCAGTGAAGCGCCGGCGGACAAGAACTATGGCTACACCTTC.